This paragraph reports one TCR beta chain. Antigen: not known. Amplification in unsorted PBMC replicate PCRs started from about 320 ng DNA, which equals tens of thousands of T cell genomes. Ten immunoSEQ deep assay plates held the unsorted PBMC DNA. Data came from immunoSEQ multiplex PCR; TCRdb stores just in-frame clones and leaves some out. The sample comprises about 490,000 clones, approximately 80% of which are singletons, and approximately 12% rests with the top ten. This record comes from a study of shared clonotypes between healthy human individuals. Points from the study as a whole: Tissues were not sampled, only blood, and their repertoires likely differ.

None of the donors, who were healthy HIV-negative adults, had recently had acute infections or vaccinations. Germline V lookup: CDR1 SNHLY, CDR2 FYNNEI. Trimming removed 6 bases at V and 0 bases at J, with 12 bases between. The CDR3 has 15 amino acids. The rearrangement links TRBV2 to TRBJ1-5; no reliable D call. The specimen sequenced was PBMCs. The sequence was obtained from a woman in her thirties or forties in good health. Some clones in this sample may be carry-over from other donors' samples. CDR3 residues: CASSLELYSNQPQHF. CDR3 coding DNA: TGTGCCAGCAGCCTGGAGCTATATAGCAATCAGCCCCAGCATTTT.